These 8 T cell receptor beta chains came from one sample sequenced in a study of T-cell memory formation after mild COVID-19 (dated by TCRdb to the early 2020s). The method behind the library was 5' RACE. Sequencing was performed on an Illumina NovaSeq 6000. TCRdb passed the public sequencing reads through fastp at Q25 and MiXCR, retaining productive beta sequences. A single entry per CDR3 protein holds the most common genes and DNA from its merged rows. The sample table lists around 200,000 distinct CDR3 sequences, roughly 27% of them with a count of one. The ten largest make up 11% of the sample. Material: PBMCs or a T cell subset sorted from them (not recorded which). The receptors shown here come from an adult woman who had mild COVID-19 (a few samples of this study predate the infection). The sample titles of this study are shuffled in the database, so cell type and time point are left out; the donor was told from shared clones.

The chain combines TRBV18 with TRBJ2-3; unclear D gene. Per the germline V gene, CDR1 is KGHSH and CDR2 is LQKENI. CDR3 length: 16 residues. Trimming removed 2 bases at V and 0 bases at J, with 12 bases between. CDR3 sequence (DNA): TGTGCCAGCTCACCAAAGGGATTACGAAGCACAGATACGCAGTATTTT. Translation gives CASSPKGLRSTDTQYF.

The CDR3 coding sequence is TGTGCCACCAGCAGAGAGGGTGGGACCTACGAGCAGTACTTC. The encoded protein is CATSREGGTYEQYF. The chain links TRBV15 to TRBJ2-7; D gene ambiguous. Germline V lookup: CDR1 LNHNV, CDR2 YYDKDF (reference sequence). Trimming removed 0 bases from V and 2 bases from J, with 8 bases in between. This CDR3 spans 14 amino acids. Combining the CDR3 with reference TRBV15 and TRBJ2-7 gives the whole variable domain DAMVIQNPRYQVTQFGKPVTLSCSQTLNHNVMYWYQQKSSQAPKLLFHYYDKDFNNEADTPDNFQSRRPNTSFCFLDIRSPGLGDTAMYLCATSREGGTYEQYFGPGTRLTVT.

J is TRBJ1-1 and V is TRBV12-3 or TRBV12-4; a weak D match, TRBD1 (5 bases). Deletions cut 8 bases from V and 5 bases from J, with 18 bases between. The CDR3 runs to 14 residues. The CDR3 region is CASWGGVKRTEAFF. CDR3 nucleotide sequence: TGTGCCAGCTGGGGGGGGGTGAAAAGAACTGAAGCTTTCTTT.

There are many counts of this clonotype. Here the CDR3 reads CATGDDFTDTQYF. CDR3 in DNA: TGTGCCACCGGGGACGACTTCACAGATACGCAGTATTTT. The chain joins TRBV24-1 to TRBJ2-3, with D possibly called TRBD1 or TRBD2 (5 bases each). CDR1 KGHDR and CDR2 SFDVKD come from the germline V gene. The CDR3 is made up of 13 amino acids. V lost 9 bases and J 2 bases, leaving 11 bases between the germline ends.

In this sample, this clonotype turned up a few times. The V call is TRBV6-5, the J call TRBJ2-1; possible D gene TRBD1, 5 bases. V lost 8 bases and J lost 2, with 10 bases in between. The V gene's germline CDR1 is MNHEY and CDR2 SVGAGI. The CDR3 length is 13 residues. This CDR3 is CASRRTTYNEQFF. In DNA, the CDR3 is TGTGCCAGCCGAAGGACAACCTACAATGAGCAGTTCTTC.

This clonotype showed up many times. The rearrangement joins TRBV18 to TRBJ2-4, with TRBD2 identical over 7 bases. Losses at the gene ends were 2 bases for V and 7 bases for J; bases not matched to a gene: 8. The CDR3 sequence is 15 residues long. The germline V gene encodes CDR1 KGHSH and CDR2 LQKENI. The CDR3 region is CASSPTGGFGNIQYF. The CDR3, as DNA: TGTGCCAGCTCACCAACGGGGGGATTCGGGAACATTCAGTACTTC.

This clonotype was observed a few times. The chain has TRBV11-2 and TRBJ2-1; D is possibly TRBD2 (5 bases). V shed 4 bases and J shed 10 bases, with 17 bases lying between them. The CDR3 is made up of 14 amino acids. The germline CDR1 and CDR2 sequences are SGHAT and FQNNGV. CDR3 sequence (DNA): TGTGCCAGCAGCTCCTTCGGACTCTCTAGGGAGCAGTTCTTC. It specifies CASSSFGLSREQFF.

This clonotype was recorded many times. V is TRBV9 and J is TRBJ2-1; a possible D gene is TRBD2 (6 bases). In germline, CDR1 is SGDLS, CDR2 YYNGEE. The CDR3 sequence is 14 residues long. Trimming cost V 1 base and J 4 bases, with 9 bases left between them. CDR3 DNA sequence: TGTGCCAGCAGCGTACACGGGGGTTACAATGAGCAGTTCTTC. Protein sequence: CASSVHGGYNEQFF.